The rows below give T cell receptor beta chains drawn from one sample of a study of blood T cell repertoires in COVID-19. Sequenced by immunoSEQ multiplex PCR; TCRdb stores in-frame clones only, minus some. The table lists more than 400,000 clones, over 75% of them singletons. What was sequenced was peripheral blood. These receptors all stem from a human donor in a cohort sampled during active COVID-19. The CDR3 runs from the conserved cysteine through the conserved F or W. D genes are given only for firm matches. Only some rows state a clone size, as once, few, many or a class for expanded clones.

TRBJ1-5	-	TRBV7-2	-	CASGREGNQPQHF	TGTGCCAGCGGCAGGGAGGGCAATCAGCCCCAGCATTTT
TRBJ1-2	-	TRBV9	-	CASSPGREGGYTF	TGTGCCAGCAGCCCTGGGAGGGAGGGTGGCTACACCTTC
TRBJ2-2	TRBD1	TRBV7-2	once	CASSRRTGGETGELFF	TGTGCCAGCAGCCGGCGGACAGGGGGCGAGACCGGGGAGCTGTTTTTT
TRBJ1-1	-	TRBV18	once	CASSPFSPGGTEAFF	TGTGCCAGCTCACCCTTCAGCCCCGGGGGAACTGAAGCTTTCTTT
TRBJ2-3	-	TRBV20-1	-	CSARVASTQYF	TGCAGTGCTAGAGTGGCAAGTACGCAGTATTTT
TRBJ2-1	-	TRBV11-1	-	CASSLSQNNEQFF	TGTGCCAGCAGCTTATCCCAGAACAATGAGCAGTTCTTC
TRBJ2-7	-	TRBV11-2	few	CASSLEQHYEQYF	TGTGCCAGCAGCTTAGAACAGCACTACGAGCAGTACTTC
TRBJ1-5	-	TRBV28	few	CASTPSGSPIQPQHF	TGTGCCAGCACTCCTTCCGGGTCCCCGATTCAGCCCCAGCATTTT
TRBJ1-1	-	TRBV19	-	CASSPAGGMIAAFF	TGTGCCAGTAGTCCGGCGGGAGGGATGATCGCAGCTTTCTTT
TRBJ2-1	-	TRBV19	-	CASRAAGVNEQFF	TGTGCCAGTCGCGCGGCAGGGGTCAATGAGCAGTTCTTC
TRBJ2-5	TRBD1	TRBV15	-	CATRNRQGVPQETQYF	TGTGCCACCAGAAATCGACAGGGGGTTCCCCAGGAGACCCAGTACTTC
TRBJ1-1	-	TRBV2	many	CASSEGGTLNTEAFF	TGTGCCAGCAGTGAAGGGGGCACTCTGAACACTGAAGCTTTCTTT
TRBJ2-2	TRBD1	TRBV4-2	-	CASSPQGPNTGELFF	TGTGCCAGCAGCCCACAGGGGCCCAACACCGGGGAGCTGTTTTTT
TRBJ2-5	-	TRBV2	-	CASRQETQYF	TGTGCCAGCCGTCAAGAGACCCAGTACTTC
TRBJ2-6	-	TRBV2	-	CASFRQQGHNVLTF	TGTGCCAGCTTTAGACAACAAGGACACAACGTCCTGACTTTC
TRBJ2-3	TRBD2	TRBV5-1	once	CASSLFVAGGITDTQYF	TGCGCCAGCAGCTTATTCGTAGCGGGAGGAATCACAGATACGCAGTATTTT
TRBJ1-3	TRBD1	TRBV2	-	CASSPGQGLRNTIYF	TGTGCCAGCAGCCCGGGACAGGGGCTCAGGAACACCATATATTTT
TRBJ1-5	TRBD1	TRBV28	-	CASRTGGQPQHF	TGTGCCAGCAGGACAGGGGGTCAGCCCCAGCATTTT
TRBJ1-5	-	TRBV30	-	CAWSVGGNQPQHF	TGTGCCTGGAGTGTGGGGGGGAATCAGCCCCAGCATTTT
TRBJ1-4	TRBD1	TRBV25-1	-	CASSERQGEKLFF	TGTGCCAGCAGTGAGCGACAGGGTGAAAAACTGTTTTTT
TRBJ2-3	-	TRBV7-3	-	CASSPLRSGADTQYF	TGTGCCAGCAGCCCCCTCCGCAGCGGCGCAGATACGCAGTATTTT
TRBJ2-1	TRBD1	TRBV5-1	-	CASSFSPGGVNNEQFF	TGCGCCAGCAGCTTCTCCCCAGGGGGCGTAAACAATGAGCAGTTCTTC
TRBJ2-7	TRBD1	TRBV10-1	-	CASSESGTGDGYEQYF	TGCGCCAGCAGTGAGTCCGGGACAGGTGACGGGTACGAGCAGTACTTC
TRBJ2-5	TRBD2	TRBV7-2	-	CASSLAGTSAETQYF	TGTGCCAGCAGCTTAGCGGGGACTAGCGCCGAGACCCAGTACTTC
TRBJ2-1	TRBD2	TRBV7-3	-	CASSRGTSGRVNEQFF	TGTGCCAGCAGCCGAGGGACTAGCGGGAGGGTTAATGAGCAGTTCTTC
TRBJ1-3	-	TRBV5-4	-	CASSPRGSGNTIYF	TGTGCCAGCAGCCCTCGGGGCTCTGGAAACACCATATATTTT